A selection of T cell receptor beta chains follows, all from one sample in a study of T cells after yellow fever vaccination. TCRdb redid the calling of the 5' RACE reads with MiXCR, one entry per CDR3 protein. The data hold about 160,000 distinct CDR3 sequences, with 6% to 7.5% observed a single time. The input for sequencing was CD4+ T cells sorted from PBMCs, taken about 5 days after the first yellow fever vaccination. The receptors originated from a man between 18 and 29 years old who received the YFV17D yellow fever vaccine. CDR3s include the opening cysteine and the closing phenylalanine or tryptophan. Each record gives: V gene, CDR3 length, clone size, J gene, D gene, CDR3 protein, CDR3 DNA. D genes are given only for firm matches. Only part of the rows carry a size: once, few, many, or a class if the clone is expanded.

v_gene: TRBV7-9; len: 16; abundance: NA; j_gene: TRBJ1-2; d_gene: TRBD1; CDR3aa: CASSHSPGHRGYGYTF; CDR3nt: TGTGCCAGCAGCCATAGTCCGGGACACAGGGGCTATGGCTACACCTTC
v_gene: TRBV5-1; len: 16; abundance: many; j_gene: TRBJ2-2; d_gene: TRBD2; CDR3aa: CASTPIPGGEAGELFF; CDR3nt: TGCGCCAGCACCCCCATTCCGGGGGGGGAAGCCGGGGAGCTGTTTTTT
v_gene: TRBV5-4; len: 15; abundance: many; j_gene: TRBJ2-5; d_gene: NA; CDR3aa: CASTAGPLYQETQYF; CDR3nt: TGTGCCAGTACTGCCGGGCCCTTGTACCAAGAGACCCAGTACTTC
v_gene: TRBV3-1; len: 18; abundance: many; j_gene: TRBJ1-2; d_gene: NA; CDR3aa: CASSRSPKTGSANYGYTF; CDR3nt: TGTGCCAGCAGTCGATCCCCCAAAACAGGGTCGGCTAACTATGGCTACACCTTC
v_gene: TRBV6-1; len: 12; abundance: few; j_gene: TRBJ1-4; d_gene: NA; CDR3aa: CASAGEDEKLFF; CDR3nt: TGTGCCAGCGCGGGGGAGGATGAAAAACTGTTTTTT
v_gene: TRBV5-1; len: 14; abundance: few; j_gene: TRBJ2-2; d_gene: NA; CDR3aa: CASQEAANTGELFF; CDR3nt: TGCGCCAGCCAGGAAGCAGCGAACACCGGGGAGCTGTTTTTT
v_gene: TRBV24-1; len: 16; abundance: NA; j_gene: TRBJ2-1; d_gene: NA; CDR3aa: CATSDLGVGAYNEQFF; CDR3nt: TGTGCCACCAGTGATCTGGGAGTCGGTGCCTACAATGAGCAGTTCTTC
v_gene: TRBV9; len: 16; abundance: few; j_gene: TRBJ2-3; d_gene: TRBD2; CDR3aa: CASSVGSRGGQDTQYF; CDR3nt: TGTGCCAGCAGCGTAGGGTCGCGGGGGGGCCAAGATACGCAGTATTTT
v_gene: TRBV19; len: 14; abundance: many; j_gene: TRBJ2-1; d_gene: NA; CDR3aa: CASSTGSSYNEQFF; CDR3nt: TGTGCCAGTAGTACAGGGAGCTCCTACAATGAGCAGTTCTTC
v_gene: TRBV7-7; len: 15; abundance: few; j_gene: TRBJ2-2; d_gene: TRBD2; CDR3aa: CASSSLAGGHGELFF; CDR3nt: TGTGCTAGCAGCTCACTAGCGGGGGGGCACGGGGAGCTGTTTTTT
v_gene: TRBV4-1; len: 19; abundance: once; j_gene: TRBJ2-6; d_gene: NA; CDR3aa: CASSQFRTTAVSGANVLTF; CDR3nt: TGCGCCAGCAGCCAATTTAGGACTACCGCCGTCTCTGGGGCCAACGTCCTGACTTTC
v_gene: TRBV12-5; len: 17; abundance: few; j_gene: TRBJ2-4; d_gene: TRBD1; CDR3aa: CASGSRDRGMVKNIQYF; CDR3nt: TGTGCTAGTGGCTCCCGGGACAGGGGTATGGTCAAAAACATTCAGTACTTC
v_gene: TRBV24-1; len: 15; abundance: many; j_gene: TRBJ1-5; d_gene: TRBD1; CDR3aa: CATSGTGVGNQPQHF; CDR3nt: TGTGCCACCAGTGGGACAGGCGTCGGCAATCAGCCCCAGCATTTT
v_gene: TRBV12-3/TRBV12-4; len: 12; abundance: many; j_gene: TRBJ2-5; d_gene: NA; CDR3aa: CASSEVGETQYF; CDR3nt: TGTGCCAGCAGTGAAGTAGGGGAGACCCAGTACTTC
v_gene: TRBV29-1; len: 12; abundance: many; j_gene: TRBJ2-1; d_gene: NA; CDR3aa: CSVVGFYNEQFF; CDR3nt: TGCAGCGTTGTCGGATTCTACAATGAGCAGTTCTTC
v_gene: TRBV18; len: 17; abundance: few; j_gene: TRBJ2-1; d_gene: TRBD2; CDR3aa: CASSPTVTSGSYNEQFF; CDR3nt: TGTGCCAGCTCACCAACAGTAACTAGCGGCTCCTACAATGAGCAGTTCTTC
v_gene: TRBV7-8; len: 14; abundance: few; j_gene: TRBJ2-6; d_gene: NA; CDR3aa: CASSPSTGVAVLTF; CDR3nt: TGTGCCAGCAGCCCATCGACCGGGGTTGCGGTCCTGACTTTC
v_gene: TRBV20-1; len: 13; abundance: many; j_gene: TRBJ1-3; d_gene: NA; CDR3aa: CSASKGRADTIYF; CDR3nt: TGCAGTGCCTCCAAGGGCAGGGCTGACACCATATATTTT
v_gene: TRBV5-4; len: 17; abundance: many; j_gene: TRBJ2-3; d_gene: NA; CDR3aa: CASSLGGRASRTDTQYF; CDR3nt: TGTGCCAGCAGCTTGGGTGGGCGGGCTAGTCGCACAGATACGCAGTATTTT
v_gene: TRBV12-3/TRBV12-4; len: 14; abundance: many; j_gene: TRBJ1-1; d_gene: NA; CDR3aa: CASSREYSNTEAFF; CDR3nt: TGTGCCAGCAGTCGGGAGTATTCGAACACTGAAGCTTTCTTT
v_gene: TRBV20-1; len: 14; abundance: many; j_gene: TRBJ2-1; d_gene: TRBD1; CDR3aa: CSAQPGQGYNEQFF; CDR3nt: TGCAGTGCACAACCGGGACAGGGCTACAATGAGCAGTTCTTC
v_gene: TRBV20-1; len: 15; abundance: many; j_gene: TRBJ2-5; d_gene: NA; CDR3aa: CSAKGPRVLVGTQYF; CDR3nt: TGCAGTGCTAAGGGTCCTAGAGTCCTCGTGGGGACCCAGTACTTC
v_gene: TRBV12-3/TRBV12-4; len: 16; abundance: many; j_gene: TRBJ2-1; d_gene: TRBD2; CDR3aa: CASSLGLAGVYNEQFF; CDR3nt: TGTGCCAGCAGTTTAGGGCTAGCGGGGGTATACAATGAGCAGTTCTTC
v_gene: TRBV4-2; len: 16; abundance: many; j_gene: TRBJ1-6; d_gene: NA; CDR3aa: CASSQDFGAQNSPLHF; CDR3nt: TGTGCCAGCAGCCAAGATTTCGGGGCCCAGAATTCACCCCTCCACTTT
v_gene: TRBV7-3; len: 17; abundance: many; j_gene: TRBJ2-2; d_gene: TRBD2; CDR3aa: CASVPTGGIRGTGELFF; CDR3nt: TGTGCCAGCGTCCCTACGGGGGGGATACGGGGCACCGGGGAGCTGTTTTTT
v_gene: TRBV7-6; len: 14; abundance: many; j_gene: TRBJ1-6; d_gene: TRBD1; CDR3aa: CASSATGGNSPLHF; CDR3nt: TGTGCCAGCAGCGCGACAGGGGGCAATTCACCCCTCCACTTT